The 31 T cell receptor beta chains below were found in one sample sequenced in a study of metastatic and nonmetastatic thyroid tumors. Not a single patient had been given any form of treatment at any point before undergoing thyroid surgery. TCRdb called clones again from the PCR reads with MiXCR. The sample carries about 26,000 clones, more than 13% recorded once. Input material: blood. These receptors came from a female donor with papillary thyroid cancer or a benign thyroid nodule (not recorded which). Some clones in this sample may be carry-over from other donors' samples.

There are many counts of this clone. The V and J genes are TRBV9 and TRBJ2-1; either TRBD1 or TRBD2 may supply D (5 bases each). There are 14 residues in the CDR3. Germline CDR1 is SGDLS and CDR2 is YYNGEE. V lost 7 bases, J lost 8 bases, and 19 bases lay in between. CDR3 bases: TGTGCCAGCGCCCCGGGGCTCTCTGGCGATGAGCAGTTCTTC. Translated: CASAPGLSGDEQFF.

This clone came up many times. The rearrangement links TRBV20-1 to TRBJ2-3; TRBD2 aligns across 10 bases. The trim removed 3 bases at V and 4 bases at J, leaving 7 bases unmatched. The CDR3 is 15 residues long. Germline CDR1 is DFQATT and CDR2 is SNEGSKA (reference sequence). The CDR3 reads CSARGLAGESDTQYF. CDR3 bases: TGCAGTGCTAGGGGGCTAGCGGGAGAATCAGATACGCAGTATTTT.

Concerning this clone: The junction and the germline gene differ at one end; a read error may be behind it. The chain carries TRBV6-1 and TRBJ2-3, with D possibly being TRBD1 or TRBD2 (5 bases each). The germline V gene has CDR1 MNHNS and CDR2 SASEGT. The CDR3 loop spans 14 amino acids. CDR3 loop: CASSGGDGGDTQYF. The CDR3 region has the DNA TGTGCCAGCAGTGGAGGGGATGGGGGAGATACTCAGTATTTT.

This clone was seen at least ten times. The chain carries TRBV3-1 and TRBJ2-7; 8 bases are shared with TRBD2. Germline CDR1 LGHDT, CDR2 YNNKEL (reference sequence). This CDR3 region has 16 residues. Trimming removed 4 bases from V and 9 bases from J; junction bases left unmatched: 17. CDR3 residues: CASSPTGSGILRGQYF. CDR3 sequence (DNA): TGTGCCAGCAGCCCAACGGGTAGCGGGATCCTACGAGGGCAGTACTTC.

By sample share, this clone is medium-sized. The chain has TRBV4-1 and TRBJ1-5, with 8 nucleotides matching TRBD1. The CDR3 covers 16 residues. The junction had 3 bases not matched to a gene; V was cut back by 0 bases and J by 2 bases. Germline loops: CDR1 MGHRA, CDR2 YSYEKL. The CDR3 region is CASSQDTGGGNQPQHF. The CDR3 DNA reads TGCGCCAGCAGCCAAGATACAGGGGGAGGCAATCAGCCCCAGCATTTT.

The chain links TRBV20-1 to TRBJ1-3; possible D gene TRBD1, 5 bases. Germline CDR1 is DFQATT and CDR2 is SNEGSKA (reference sequence). The CDR3 has 13 residues. V was pared by 8 bases and J by 2 bases, with 13 bases between. The DNA of the CDR3 is TGCAGTCTGGCAGGGAGGACTGGAAACACCATATATTTT. This codes for CSLAGRTGNTIYF.

This clone was counted many times. The CDR3 reads CASSPGTGYGYTF. The CDR3 coding sequence is TGTGCCAGCAGCCCCGGGACAGGCTATGGCTACACCTTC. This sequence joins TRBV14 and TRBJ1-2, with 8 bases matching TRBD1. The CDR3 is 13 residues long. The ends lost 4 bases at V and 4 bases at J; junction bases unmatched: 2. CDR1 and CDR2 from the germline V gene are SGHDN and FVKESK.

This clone was seen many times. V usage is TRBV27 and J usage is TRBJ2-1; 7 bases match TRBD1. V gave up 4 bases and J gave up 8 bases; unmatched junction bases: 8. Germline-derived CDR1 and CDR2 are MNHEY and SMNVEV (reference sequence). This CDR3 has 14 residues. Written as DNA, the CDR3 is TGTGCCAGCAGTTACAGGGGCAGGGTGGATGAGCAGTTCTTC. Translating it yields CASSYRGRVDEQFF.

This clone was counted many times. This chain joins TRBV12-3 or TRBV12-4 and TRBJ2-3; D tentatively reads TRBD1 or TRBD2 (6 bases each). V lost 3 bases, J lost 8 bases, and 21 bases lay in between. CDR3 length: 16 residues. CDR3 protein: CASSLAAGQHLGTQYF. The CDR3 DNA follows: TGTGCCAGCAGTTTGGCGGCGGGACAACATCTCGGTACGCAGTATTTT.

This clone has a count of ten or more. The chain is built from TRBV6-6 and TRBJ2-3; a weak D match, TRBD1 (5 bases). Trimming left V 3 bases short and J 5 bases short, with 21 bases between. Germline V gives CDR1 MNHNY, CDR2 SVGAGI (reference sequence). The CDR3 runs to 17 residues. The CDR3 loop reads CASSYGFRGTRGDTQYF. The CDR3 coding sequence is TGTGCCAGCAGTTATGGTTTTAGGGGAACCCGAGGAGATACGCAGTATTTT.

This clone was counted ten times or more. One junction end does not reproduce the germline sequence, and a read error may be involved. The chain employs TRBV20-1 and TRBJ1-1; TRBD1 matches 8 bases. The CDR3 is 15 residues long. Germline V gives CDR1 DFQATT, CDR2 SNEGSKA (reference sequence). CDR3 nucleotide sequence: TGCAGTGCTAGGGGAATAAGACAGGGGCCTCACCAGGCTTCCTTT. This translates into CSARGIRQGPHQASF.

This clone is classed as medium-sized. CDR3 protein: CASRKERLNYEQYF. The CDR3 DNA reads as TGTGCCAGTCGAAAGGAAAGACTTAACTACGAGCAGTACTTC. The chain employs TRBV6-1 and TRBJ2-7; no clear D gene. The CDR3 is 14 amino acids. Germline-derived CDR1 and CDR2 are MNHNS and SASEGT. The germline V and J ends were trimmed by 9 bases and 3 bases, with 18 bases remaining between them.

The V gene is TRBV12-3 or TRBV12-4, the J gene TRBJ1-1; maybe TRBD1 (6 bases). V lost 2 bases, J lost 7 bases, and 14 bases lay in between. The CDR3 loop spans 14 amino acids. For the CDR3, the DNA is TGTGCCAGCAGTTTAAGTAGGGGGGCAGGTGAAGCTTTCTTT. Amino acid sequence: CASSLSRGAGEAFF.

This clone ranks as medium-sized. The genes are TRBV4-3 and TRBJ2-7; unclear D gene. Between the trimmed V and J ends, which lost 0 bases and 5 bases, there was a span of 11 bases. Germline V CDR1 and CDR2: LGHNA, YSLEER. The CDR3 consists of 14 residues. The CDR3 reads CASSQEWPGHEQYF. The CDR3 bases are TGCGCCAGCAGCCAAGAGTGGCCTGGCCACGAGCAGTACTTC.

This clone occurred many times. V gene TRBV7-3 combines with J gene TRBJ2-7; TRBD2 matches 7 bases. Germline values: CDR1 SGHTA, CDR2 FQGTGA. V was pared by 2 bases and J by 5 bases, with 9 bases of the junction left unmatched. The CDR3 has 15 residues. CDR3 DNA: TGTGCCAGCAGCTTAGGTTTGGCGGGAGCGGACGAGCAGTACTTC. Its translation: CASSLGLAGADEQYF.

This clone was observed at least ten times. The chain combines TRBV6-2 or TRBV6-3 with TRBJ2-6; 9 nucleotides line up with TRBD1. Trimming cost V 6 bases and J 2 bases; bases outside gene matches: 17. The CDR3 contains 20 residues. CDR1 and CDR2 from the germline V gene are MNHEY and SVGEGT. The CDR3 DNA sequence: TGTGCCAGCAGACTGCCGCCCGGGACAGGGATTTCCCCTGGGGCCAACGTCCTGACTTTC. It is translated as CASRLPPGTGISPGANVLTF.

This chain connects TRBV24-1 to TRBJ2-3, with 9 nucleotides matching TRBD1. With V trimmed by 4 bases and J by 0 bases, 7 bases remained unmatched. The CDR3 runs to 17 residues. The germline V gene encodes CDR1 KGHDR and CDR2 SFDVKD. In DNA, the CDR3 is TGTGCCACCAGTGAACCCACAGGGGGCTCGAGCACAGATACGCAGTATTTT. Translation: CATSEPTGGSSTDTQYF.

This clone was recorded many times. The chain recombines TRBV27 with TRBJ1-2, with 8 bases aligning to TRBD1. Germline V gives CDR1 MNHEY, CDR2 SMNVEV (reference sequence). This CDR3 region has 14 residues. V was pared by 5 bases and J by 13 bases, with 15 bases of the junction left unmatched. In nucleotides, the CDR3 is TGTGCCAGCAGTGCATATAAGACAGGGGAATTCATCACCTTC. Translated: CASSAYKTGEFITF.

This clone came up a few times. This rearrangement joins TRBV6-1 to TRBJ1-5; D gene uncertain. CDR1 and CDR2 (germline): MNHNS, SASEGT. V was clipped by 6 bases and J by 2 bases, with 5 bases between them. The CDR3 is made up of 12 amino acids. CDR3 in DNA: TGTGCCAGCAGACACCGCAATCAGCCCCAGCATTTT. Translating gives CASRHRNQPQHF.

This clone was observed many times. This chain uses TRBV15 with TRBJ1-1, with no clear D. V was pared by 8 bases and J by 2 bases, with 9 bases between. The CDR3 is made up of 12 amino acids. CDR1 and CDR2 (germline): LNHNV, YYDKDF (reference sequence). In DNA form, the CDR3 reads TGTGCCACCTCTGGCCTCAACACTGAAGCTTTCTTT. It is translated as CATSGLNTEAFF.

As regards this clone: A much larger clone lies a single base off, so this may be a read error. The chain carries TRBV12-3 or TRBV12-4 and TRBJ2-7, with 8 nucleotides matching TRBD1. The CDR3 loop spans 12 amino acids. The chain's CDR3 is CTSRTGIGEQYF. CDR3 DNA sequence: TGCACCAGCAGGACAGGGATCGGCGAGCAGTACTTC.

This clone was seen ten or more times. This chain links TRBV4-2 with TRBJ1-5; 8 bases are shared with TRBD1. There are 15 residues in the CDR3. Germline values: CDR1 LGHNA, CDR2 YNFKEQ. V shed 2 bases, J shed 6 bases, and the junction held 6 bases outside the gene matches. The CDR3 DNA sequence: TGTGCCAGCAGCCAACAGACAGGGGTACTTCAGCCCCAGCATTTT. It translates to CASSQQTGVLQPQHF.

There are many counts of this clone. This chain joins TRBV25-1 and TRBJ2-4, with D possibly being TRBD2 (6 bases). V was trimmed by 4 bases and J by 9 bases, leaving 16 bases between them. Germline CDR1 and CDR2: MGHDK and SYGVNS. The CDR3 consists of 14 residues. The CDR3, as DNA: TGTGCCAGCAGTGTGGTGGGGGGTTTAGGCATTCAGTACTTC. Translated, it gives CASSVVGGLGIQYF.

This chain links TRBV14 with TRBJ2-2; D unresolved. The CDR3 runs to 15 residues. V lost 1 base and J 13 bases, leaving 19 bases between the germline ends. The germline V gene has CDR1 SGHDN and CDR2 FVKESK. This CDR3 reads CASSQGVFRTGGLFF. CDR3 in DNA: TGTGCCAGCAGCCAAGGGGTATTTCGTACCGGCGGGCTGTTTTTT. The full variable domain, its missing parts supplied by reference TRBV14 and TRBJ2-2, is EAGVTQFPSHSVIEKGQTVTLRCDPISGHDNLYWYRRVMGKEIKFLLHFVKESKQDESGMPNNRFLAERTGGTYSTLKVQPAELEDSGVYFCASSQGVFRTGGLFFGEGSRLTVL.

This clone was recorded a few times. One end of the junction is discordant with germline, which a read error may explain. This chain uses TRBV6-1 with TRBJ1-1; the D gene is possibly TRBD1 (5 bases). Germline V lookup: CDR1 MNHNS, CDR2 SASEGT. The CDR3 covers 15 residues. The CDR3 is CASGSPWGGNTESFF. CDR3 coding DNA: TGTGCCAGCGGCTCTCCGTGGGGGGGGAACACTGAATCTTTCTTT.

By share of the sample, this clone is medium-sized. CDR3 sequence reads: CASSEVRQFF. CDR3 nucleotide sequence: TGTGCCAGCAGTGAAGTCCGGCAGTTCTTC. The rearrangement uses TRBV6-1 and TRBJ2-1; D gene unclear. Germline V CDR1 and CDR2: MNHNS, SASEGT. Trimming took off 1 base at V and 12 bases at J, with 4 bases between the two ends. This CDR3 has 10 amino acids.

This clone was counted many times. The chain couples TRBV30 to TRBJ1-1, with a tentative D call TRBD1 (6 bases). V dropped 4 bases and J dropped 5 bases, with 17 bases sitting between them. CDR3 size: 14 residues. Germline values: CDR1 GTSNPN, CDR2 SVGIG (reference sequence). The CDR3 DNA sequence: TGTGCCTGGACTCGAGCAGGGGTGGGGACTGAAGCTTTCTTT. This sequence encodes CAWTRAGVGTEAFF.

In its sample, this clone is medium-sized (0.01 to 0.1%). The chain is built from TRBV4-1 and TRBJ2-2; 8 nucleotides agree with TRBD1. CDR3 size: 15 residues. Trimming cost V 4 bases and J 3 bases; bases outside gene matches: 4. Germline V gene data show CDR1 as MGHRA and CDR2 as YSYEKL. The CDR3 loop is CASSRTGLDTGELFF. CDR3 bases: TGCGCCAGCAGCCGGACAGGGTTGGACACCGGGGAGCTGTTTTTT.

This clone was picked up many times. The chain uses TRBV7-9 and TRBJ2-1, with TRBD2 matching 11 bases. The V gene end was trimmed by 4 bases and the J gene end by 4 bases; junction bases not matched to a gene: 6. The germline gives CDR1 SEHNR, CDR2 FQNEAQ (reference sequence). The CDR3 extends over 16 amino acids. The CDR3 sequence is CASSSSLAGGYNEQFF. CDR3 in DNA: TGTGCCAGCAGCTCATCTCTAGCGGGAGGTTACAATGAGCAGTTCTTC.

By proportion, this clone is medium-sized. The CDR3, as DNA: TGTGCCACGACGCTTCTACATGACAGCTCCTATAATTCACCCCTCCACTTT. Amino acid sequence: CATTLLHDSSYNSPLHF. The genes are TRBV6-1 and TRBJ1-6, with TRBD1 as a possible D gene (5 bases). CDR1 is MNHNS, CDR2 SASEGT, per germline. CDR3 length: 17 residues. The V and J ends lost 10 bases and 0 bases respectively, with 19 bases between them.

This clone was counted many times. The rearrangement uses TRBV28 and TRBJ2-5; no firm D call. Germline V gene sequence: CDR1 MDHEN, CDR2 SYDVKM. This CDR3 comprises 10 residues. The CDR3 sequence: CATYQETQYF. Here the CDR3 DNA reads TGTGCTACGTACCAAGAGACCCAGTACTTC.